This is a list of T cell receptor beta chains from one sample in a study of T cell responses to AZD1222 COVID-19 vaccine. TCRdb's table, derived via immunoSEQ multiplex PCR, lists solely in-frame clones and lacks some. The sample includes about 110,000 clones, under 95% of them seen just once. The specimen was peripheral blood, collected on day 0 of AZD1222 vaccination. All receptors derive from an adult in good health. Each CDR3 is given with its conserved first and last residue. The order of the fields is V gene, CDR3 length, D gene, clone size, J gene, CDR3 DNA, CDR3 protein. A D gene is named only where the DNA matches it firmly. A row's size may be missing; if present it is once, few, many or a size class.

v_call: TRBV6-1
cdr3_length: 15
d_call: NA
clone_size: NA
j_call: TRBJ1-1
cdr3_nt: TGTGCCAGCAGTGAATCGGAGGCTAGCTCCTCTGAAGCTTTCTTT
cdr3_aa: CASSESEASSSEAFF

v_call: TRBV11-3
cdr3_length: 14
d_call: TRBD1
clone_size: once
j_call: TRBJ2-2
cdr3_nt: TGTGCCAGCAGCACCCGGACAGGGACCGGGGAGCTGTTTTTT
cdr3_aa: CASSTRTGTGELFF

v_call: TRBV30
cdr3_length: 12
d_call: NA
clone_size: NA
j_call: TRBJ1-6
cdr3_nt: TGTGCCTGGAGTCGAAGGGGATCACCCCTCCACTTT
cdr3_aa: CAWSRRGSPLHF

v_call: TRBV29-1
cdr3_length: 12
d_call: NA
clone_size: NA
j_call: TRBJ2-1
cdr3_nt: TGCAGCGTTGACGGGTGGTACAATGAGCAGTTCTTC
cdr3_aa: CSVDGWYNEQFF

v_call: TRBV3-1/TRBV3-2
cdr3_length: 17
d_call: NA
clone_size: NA
j_call: TRBJ1-6
cdr3_nt: TGTGCCAGCAGCCAGAGTTGTTTCATACATCATAATTCACCCCTCCACTTT
cdr3_aa: CASSQSCFIHHNSPLHF

v_call: TRBV10-3
cdr3_length: 12
d_call: NA
clone_size: few
j_call: TRBJ2-7
cdr3_nt: TGTGCCATCAGTGTAGGCAGTGACGAGCAGTACTTC
cdr3_aa: CAISVGSDEQYF

v_call: TRBV7-9
cdr3_length: 13
d_call: TRBD1
clone_size: NA
j_call: TRBJ1-1
cdr3_nt: TGTGCCAGCAGCCCAGGGGGGCACTCCGCAGCTTTCTTT
cdr3_aa: CASSPGGHSAAFF

v_call: TRBV9
cdr3_length: 16
d_call: TRBD2
clone_size: NA
j_call: TRBJ2-3
cdr3_nt: TGTGCCAGCAGCGGACTAGCGGGGGGACCCACAGATACGCAGTATTTT
cdr3_aa: CASSGLAGGPTDTQYF

v_call: TRBV20-1
cdr3_length: 11
d_call: NA
clone_size: once
j_call: TRBJ2-5
cdr3_nt: TGCAGACCGGGGGGCCGGGAGACCCAGTACTTC
cdr3_aa: CRPGGRETQYF

v_call: TRBV3-1/TRBV3-2
cdr3_length: 12
d_call: TRBD2
clone_size: NA
j_call: TRBJ2-7
cdr3_nt: TGTGCCAGCAGCCAAGGGACGGGGGGTACGTACTTC
cdr3_aa: CASSQGTGGTYF

v_call: TRBV5-1
cdr3_length: 14
d_call: TRBD1
clone_size: NA
j_call: TRBJ1-1
cdr3_nt: TGCGCCACCAAGCCGGGACAGGGGGTTGATGAAGCTTTCTTT
cdr3_aa: CATKPGQGVDEAFF

v_call: TRBV6-5
cdr3_length: 12
d_call: NA
clone_size: NA
j_call: TRBJ1-1
cdr3_nt: TGTGCCAGCAGTCCAGCGGGGGTTGAAGCTTTCTTT
cdr3_aa: CASSPAGVEAFF

v_call: TRBV6-5
cdr3_length: 15
d_call: NA
clone_size: NA
j_call: TRBJ1-1
cdr3_nt: TGTGCCAGCAGTTACTCGCGACGCACGAACACTGAAGCTTTCTTT
cdr3_aa: CASSYSRRTNTEAFF

v_call: TRBV11-2
cdr3_length: 16
d_call: NA
clone_size: NA
j_call: TRBJ1-2
cdr3_nt: TGTGCCAGCAGCTTAACTCAGGGGCCCTCTAACTATGGCTACACCTTC
cdr3_aa: CASSLTQGPSNYGYTF

v_call: TRBV27
cdr3_length: 12
d_call: NA
clone_size: NA
j_call: TRBJ2-5
cdr3_nt: TGTGCCAGCAAGGGGGTCGAGGAGACCCAGTACTTC
cdr3_aa: CASKGVEETQYF

v_call: TRBV5-6
cdr3_length: 13
d_call: TRBD1
clone_size: NA
j_call: TRBJ1-2
cdr3_nt: TGTGCCAGCAGCCTAGGGACAGTCTATGGCTACACCTTC
cdr3_aa: CASSLGTVYGYTF

v_call: TRBV19
cdr3_length: 15
d_call: TRBD1
clone_size: NA
j_call: TRBJ2-1
cdr3_nt: TGTGCCAGTAGTATCGGGACAGGCGGCTACAATGAGCAGTTCTTC
cdr3_aa: CASSIGTGGYNEQFF

v_call: TRBV7-9
cdr3_length: 16
d_call: TRBD1
clone_size: NA
j_call: TRBJ1-5
cdr3_nt: TGTGCCAGCAGCTTAGTCGGACAGGGGGCAGGTCAGCCCCAGCATTTT
cdr3_aa: CASSLVGQGAGQPQHF

v_call: TRBV6-5
cdr3_length: 15
d_call: TRBD1
clone_size: NA
j_call: TRBJ1-2
cdr3_nt: TGTGCCAGCAGTTACCGGGACAGGGGGAGCTATGGCTACACCTTC
cdr3_aa: CASSYRDRGSYGYTF

v_call: TRBV6-5
cdr3_length: 12
d_call: NA
clone_size: NA
j_call: TRBJ1-1
cdr3_nt: TGTGCCAGCGGTCGAGGAGGGACTGAAGCTTTCTTT
cdr3_aa: CASGRGGTEAFF

v_call: TRBV27
cdr3_length: 14
d_call: NA
clone_size: NA
j_call: TRBJ1-5
cdr3_nt: TGTGCCAGCAGTTCTCGAGGAAGCAATCAGCCCCAGCATTTT
cdr3_aa: CASSSRGSNQPQHF

v_call: TRBV5-1
cdr3_length: 13
d_call: NA
clone_size: NA
j_call: TRBJ1-1
cdr3_nt: TGCGCCAGCCACTTCGGGGGGGGCACTGAAGCTTTCTTT
cdr3_aa: CASHFGGGTEAFF

v_call: TRBV18
cdr3_length: 15
d_call: NA
clone_size: once
j_call: TRBJ2-5
cdr3_nt: TGTGCCAGCTCAGAGGGAAGCATCCGATTGGAGACCCAGTACTTC
cdr3_aa: CASSEGSIRLETQYF

v_call: TRBV11-2
cdr3_length: 18
d_call: TRBD1
clone_size: once
j_call: TRBJ1-1
cdr3_nt: TGTGCCAGCAGCTTAGAAGTTCAGAGGACAGGATTGAACACTGAAGCTTTCTTT
cdr3_aa: CASSLEVQRTGLNTEAFF

v_call: TRBV6-5
cdr3_length: 14
d_call: TRBD1
clone_size: NA
j_call: TRBJ2-7
cdr3_nt: TGTGCCAGCAAGGGGACAGGGGGCTTGAGCGAGCAGTACTTC
cdr3_aa: CASKGTGGLSEQYF

v_call: TRBV11-2
cdr3_length: 14
d_call: NA
clone_size: NA
j_call: TRBJ1-1
cdr3_nt: TGTGCCAGCAGCCTAAGACAGTCTAACACTGAAGCTTTCTTT
cdr3_aa: CASSLRQSNTEAFF

v_call: TRBV6-4
cdr3_length: 14
d_call: TRBD2
clone_size: NA
j_call: TRBJ2-5
cdr3_nt: TGTGCCAGCAGTGAGGGCGGGGGGCACGAGACCCAGTACTTC
cdr3_aa: CASSEGGGHETQYF

v_call: TRBV4-1
cdr3_length: 15
d_call: NA
clone_size: NA
j_call: TRBJ1-2
cdr3_nt: TGCGCCAGCAGCCAAGAATCGGGGCCACTATATGGCTACACCTTC
cdr3_aa: CASSQESGPLYGYTF

v_call: TRBV11-2
cdr3_length: 13
d_call: NA
clone_size: NA
j_call: TRBJ2-2
cdr3_nt: TGTGCCAGCAGCTTAGGGGGGTCCGGGGAGCTGTTTTTT
cdr3_aa: CASSLGGSGELFF

v_call: TRBV19
cdr3_length: 15
d_call: NA
clone_size: NA
j_call: TRBJ1-5
cdr3_nt: TGTGCCACCCTTAAGGGGGTTGGGAGCAATCAGCCCCAGCATTTT
cdr3_aa: CATLKGVGSNQPQHF

v_call: TRBV5-4
cdr3_length: 18
d_call: TRBD2
clone_size: NA
j_call: TRBJ2-2
cdr3_nt: TGTGCCAGCAGTAAGGGACTAGCGGGGGGGCCAGGCACCGGGGAGCTGTTTTTT
cdr3_aa: CASSKGLAGGPGTGELFF

v_call: TRBV10-1
cdr3_length: 15
d_call: TRBD2
clone_size: NA
j_call: TRBJ2-1
cdr3_nt: TGCGCCAGCAGTGATCTAGCGGGGGTGGGCAATGAGCAGTTCTTC
cdr3_aa: CASSDLAGVGNEQFF

v_call: TRBV5-5
cdr3_length: 14
d_call: NA
clone_size: NA
j_call: TRBJ2-1
cdr3_nt: TGTGCCAGCAGCTTGGGACAGGCCTTTGGAGAGCAGTTCTTC
cdr3_aa: CASSLGQAFGEQFF

v_call: TRBV12-3/TRBV12-4
cdr3_length: 11
d_call: NA
clone_size: NA
j_call: TRBJ2-7
cdr3_nt: TGTGCCAGCTCAAGGATGGAGGAGCAGTACTTC
cdr3_aa: CASSRMEEQYF

v_call: TRBV24-1
cdr3_length: 14
d_call: NA
clone_size: NA
j_call: TRBJ2-2
cdr3_nt: TGTGCCACCAGTGTGTCGGCGAACACCGGGGAGCTGTTTTTT
cdr3_aa: CATSVSANTGELFF

v_call: TRBV28
cdr3_length: 16
d_call: NA
clone_size: NA
j_call: TRBJ2-1
cdr3_nt: TGTGCCAGCAGTTTCCCTACATGGGGCTCCTACAATGAGCAGTTCTTC
cdr3_aa: CASSFPTWGSYNEQFF

v_call: TRBV7-3
cdr3_length: 14
d_call: NA
clone_size: NA
j_call: TRBJ1-1
cdr3_nt: TGTGCCAGCAGCTTAACGACACAGAACACTGAAGCTTTCTTT
cdr3_aa: CASSLTTQNTEAFF

v_call: TRBV27
cdr3_length: 18
d_call: TRBD1
clone_size: NA
j_call: TRBJ1-2
cdr3_nt: TGTGCCAGCGCGCGAGGCTTTTCGGGACAGGGGCTCCTCTCCGGCTACACCTTC
cdr3_aa: CASARGFSGQGLLSGYTF

v_call: TRBV28
cdr3_length: 14
d_call: TRBD1
clone_size: NA
j_call: TRBJ1-6
cdr3_nt: TGTGCCAGCAGTTTCGGGACAGGGGGCTCACCCCTCCACTTT
cdr3_aa: CASSFGTGGSPLHF

v_call: TRBV6-5
cdr3_length: 14
d_call: NA
clone_size: NA
j_call: TRBJ1-3
cdr3_nt: TGTGCCAGCAGTTACTCTATCTCTGGAAACACCATATATTTT
cdr3_aa: CASSYSISGNTIYF

v_call: TRBV12-3/TRBV12-4
cdr3_length: 11
d_call: NA
clone_size: NA
j_call: TRBJ1-3
cdr3_nt: TGTGCCAGCAGATCCCCATACACCATATATTTT
cdr3_aa: CASRSPYTIYF

v_call: TRBV7-7
cdr3_length: 14
d_call: NA
clone_size: NA
j_call: TRBJ2-7
cdr3_nt: TGTGCCAGCAGCTTAGATGGACAAGCCAACGAGCAGTACTTC
cdr3_aa: CASSLDGQANEQYF

v_call: TRBV19
cdr3_length: 12
d_call: NA
clone_size: NA
j_call: TRBJ2-7
cdr3_nt: TGTGCCAGTAGTATATCAGGTTACGAGCAGTACTTC
cdr3_aa: CASSISGYEQYF

v_call: TRBV30
cdr3_length: 17
d_call: NA
clone_size: NA
j_call: TRBJ2-2
cdr3_nt: TGTGCCTGGAGAGCCCCCCAAAGGGCGTCGAGGACCGGGGAGCTGTTTTTT
cdr3_aa: CAWRAPQRASRTGELFF

v_call: TRBV7-8
cdr3_length: 16
d_call: NA
clone_size: NA
j_call: TRBJ2-5
cdr3_nt: TGTGCCAGCAGCGACCAGAGGGAAATTACCGGGGAGACCCAGTACTTC
cdr3_aa: CASSDQREITGETQYF

v_call: TRBV11-1
cdr3_length: 13
d_call: NA
clone_size: NA
j_call: TRBJ1-1
cdr3_nt: TGTGCCAGCAGCTTTTCTCAGAACACTGAAGCTTTCTTT
cdr3_aa: CASSFSQNTEAFF